The sequence of this T cell receptor beta chain was determined in a study of blood T cell repertoires in COVID-19. Study details: Samples representing acute and convalescent COVID-19 were sourced from the United States, Italy and Spain. T cells, B-cell-depleted T cells, or PBMCs supplied cDNA or gDNA.

Authors' analysis steps: Estimated nucleated cell counts came from reference gene primer amplification. Profiled with immunoSEQ multiplex PCR; TCRdb holds only in-frame clones, not every one. That table supplies the V and J calls and clone size; D and trimming were determined from the DNA. The sample shows about 88,000 clones, 85% to 95% of them seen only once. Sequencing was carried out using peripheral blood. This clonotype was sampled from a man in his sixties with acute or convalescent COVID-19.

CDR3 loop: CASSLTTTNTGELFF. In DNA, the CDR3 is TGCGCCAGCAGCTTGACTACTACGAACACCGGGGAGCTGTTTTTT. The chain employs TRBV5-1 and TRBJ2-2; D unclear. The V end was cut by 1 base, the J end by 0 bases, with 7 bases between. Germline CDR1 and CDR2: SGHRS and YFSETQ. The CDR3 runs 15 residues.